This T cell receptor (beta chain) derives from a study of cytomegalovirus exposure and HLA in healthy donors. This CDR3 contains 14 residues. Germline CDR1 is LNHDA and CDR2 is SQIVND (reference sequence). V gave up 9 bases and J gave up 0 bases, with 12 bases separating them. Amplification used 60 Vbeta primers and 13 Jbeta primers. Sequenced by immunoSEQ multiplex PCR; TCRdb stores in-frame clones only, minus some. The repertoire holds some 95,000 clones, with about 66% as singletons. Sequencing used PBMCs. This receptor was taken from a man aged 25-40 years in good health and CMV-seronegative. This chain uses TRBV19 with TRBJ1-5; the D gene is possibly TRBD1 (5 bases). In DNA, the CDR3 is TGTGCCAGCACAGGATACTATAGCAATCAGCCCCAGCATTTT. Its protein is CASTGYYSNQPQHF. The full variable domain, completed using reference TRBV19 and TRBJ1-5, is DGGITQSPKYLFRKEGQNVTLSCEQNLNHDAMYWYRQDPGQGLRLIYYSQIVNDFQKGDIAEGYSVSREKKESFPLTVTSAQKNPTAFYLCASTGYYSNQPQHFGDGTRLSIL.